Listed below are T cell receptor beta chains from one sample, sequenced in a study of naive and memory T cell subsets. TCRdb itself ran the UMI-ligation and nested PCR reads through MiXCR, one entry per CDR3 protein. Of some 100,000 distinct CDR3 sequences listed, roughly 7% are singletons. Sequencing input: central memory CD4+ T cells from blood. These receptors came from a human donor in good health. Each CDR3 is given with its conserved first and last residue. A D gene is named only where the DNA matches it firmly. Clone size, where shown, is once, few, many, or a class for clones that have expanded.

d_gene	len	v_gene	abundance	j_gene	CDR3aa	CDR3nt
.	17	TRBV4-3	many	TRBJ1-2	CASSQSSRGRSLYGYTF	TGCGCCAGCAGCCAATCCAGCAGGGGCAGGTCCCTCTATGGCTACACCTTC
TRBD2	15	TRBV6-4	many	TRBJ2-3	CASDKAGGPGDTQYF	TGTGCCAGCGATAAAGCGGGAGGGCCGGGAGATACGCAGTATTTT
.	13	TRBV29-1	many	TRBJ2-3	CSVTVLSGDTQYF	TGCAGCGTGACAGTCCTGTCCGGAGATACGCAGTATTTT
TRBD2	17	TRBV6-2/TRBV6-3	many	TRBJ2-1	CASSYPSGGHRGNEQFF	TGTGCCAGCAGTTACCCTAGCGGGGGTCACCGAGGGAATGAGCAGTTCTTC
.	15	TRBV7-9	many	TRBJ2-7	CASSPDGADRYEQYF	TGTGCCAGCAGCCCGGACGGAGCGGACCGCTACGAGCAGTACTTC
TRBD1	15	TRBV6-6	few	TRBJ2-7	CASSHPSTGNYEQYF	TGTGCCAGCAGTCACCCATCGACAGGGAACTACGAGCAGTACTTC
.	15	TRBV5-6	many	TRBJ2-3	CASSTSDFSTDTQYF	TGTGCCAGCAGCACAAGCGACTTTAGCACAGATACGCAGTATTTT
.	17	TRBV5-6	many	TRBJ1-5	CASSLWRGARGNQPQHF	TGTGCCAGCAGCTTGTGGCGGGGGGCGAGGGGCAATCAGCCCCAGCATTTT
TRBD1	15	TRBV4-3	.	TRBJ2-3	CASSNTGTGTDTQYF	TGCGCCAGCAGCAATACCGGGACAGGGACAGATACGCAGTATTTT
.	13	TRBV7-2	many	TRBJ1-1	CASSFTANTEAFF	TGTGCCAGCAGCTTCACAGCGAACACTGAAGCTTTCTTT